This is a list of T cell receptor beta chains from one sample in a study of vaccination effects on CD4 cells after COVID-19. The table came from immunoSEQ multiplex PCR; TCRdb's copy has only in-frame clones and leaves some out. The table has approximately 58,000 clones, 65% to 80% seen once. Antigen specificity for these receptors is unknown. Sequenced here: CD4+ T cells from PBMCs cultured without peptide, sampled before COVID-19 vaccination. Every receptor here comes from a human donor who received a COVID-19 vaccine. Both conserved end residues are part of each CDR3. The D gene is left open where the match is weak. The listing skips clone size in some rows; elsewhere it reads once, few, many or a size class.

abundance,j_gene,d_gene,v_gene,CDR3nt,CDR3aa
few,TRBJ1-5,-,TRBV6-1,TGTGCCAGCAGTGAAGTCATCGGACATCCTAATCAGCCCCAGCATTTT,CASSEVIGHPNQPQHF
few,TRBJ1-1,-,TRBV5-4,TGTGCCAGCAGCCCATTCGCGGCGAACACTGAAGCTTTCTTT,CASSPFAANTEAFF
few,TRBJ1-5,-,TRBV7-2,TGTGCCAGCAGCTCCGGGACTTTGAATCAGCCCCAGCATTTT,CASSSGTLNQPQHF
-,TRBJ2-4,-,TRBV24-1,TGTGCCACCAGGGAGTTTGAAAACATTCAGTACTTC,CATREFENIQYF
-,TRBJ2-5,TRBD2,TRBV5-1,TGCGCCAGCAGCTGGGCTAGCGGGGGGGAGACCCAGTACTTC,CASSWASGGETQYF
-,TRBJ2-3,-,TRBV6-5,TGTGCCACCGCCGAGACAGATACGCAGTATTTT,CATAETDTQYF
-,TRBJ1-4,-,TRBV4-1,TGCGCCAGCAGCCAGGCGGGCGCAACTAATGAAAAACTGTTTTTT,CASSQAGATNEKLFF
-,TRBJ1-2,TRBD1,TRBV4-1,TGCGCCAGCAGCCAAGAAGGGGCCGGGACAGGGAGATTGAACTATGGCTACACCTTC,CASSQEGAGTGRLNYGYTF
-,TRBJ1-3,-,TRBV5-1,TGCGCCAGCAGCTCCGGGACATCGCCTGGAAACACCATATATTTT,CASSSGTSPGNTIYF
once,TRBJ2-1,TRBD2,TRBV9,TGTGCCAGCAGCACCCGACTAGCGGGGGGGCGGAATGAGCAGTTCTTC,CASSTRLAGGRNEQFF
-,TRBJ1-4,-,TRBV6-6,TGTGCCAGCAGCCCCCCTGGGGCTAATGAAAAACTGTTTTTT,CASSPPGANEKLFF
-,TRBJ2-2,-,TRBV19,TGTGCCAGTAGGTCCACCGGGGAGCTGTTTTTT,CASRSTGELFF
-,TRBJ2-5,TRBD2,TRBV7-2,TGTGCCAGCAGCTTAGCGAGGGCGGGGGGGCAAGAGACCCAGTACTTC,CASSLARAGGQETQYF
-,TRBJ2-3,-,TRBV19,TGTGCCAGTAGTATAAGACTGATAGGAATGACAGATACGCAGTATTTT,CASSIRLIGMTDTQYF
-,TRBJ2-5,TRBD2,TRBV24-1,TGTGCCACCAGTGATACTAGCGGGGTAGAGACCCAGTACTTC,CATSDTSGVETQYF
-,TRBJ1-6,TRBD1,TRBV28,TGTGCCAGCAGTCGGGACAGCACAAATTCACCCCTCCACTTT,CASSRDSTNSPLHF
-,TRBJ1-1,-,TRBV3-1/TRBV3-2,TGTGCCAGCAGCCAAGGCCCAGGCGAAGCTTTCTTT,CASSQGPGEAFF
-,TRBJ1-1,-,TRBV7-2,TGTGCCAGCAGCTTGTTGACGGTGAACACTGAAGCTTTCTTT,CASSLLTVNTEAFF
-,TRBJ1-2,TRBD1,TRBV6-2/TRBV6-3,TGTGCCAGCAGTGTACAGGGGCCGCTCTATGGCTACACCTTC,CASSVQGPLYGYTF
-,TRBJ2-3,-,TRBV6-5,TGTGCCAGCGGTTCGTGGAGCACAGATACGCAGTATTTT,CASGSWSTDTQYF
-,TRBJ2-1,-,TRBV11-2,TGTGCCAGCAGCGAACGTCCGGGACAATGGGACAATGAGCAGTTCTTC,CASSERPGQWDNEQFF
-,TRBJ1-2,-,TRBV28,TGTGCCAGCAGTTCGACCGGGACCCTAAACTATGGCTACACCTTC,CASSSTGTLNYGYTF
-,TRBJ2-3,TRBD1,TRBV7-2,TGTGCCAGCAGCTTGGGACAGGGGGGGACAGATACGCAGTATTTT,CASSLGQGGTDTQYF
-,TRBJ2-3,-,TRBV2,TGTGCCAGCAGTGAAAGGAGAGCGGAGGTGGGAGATACGCAGTATTTT,CASSERRAEVGDTQYF
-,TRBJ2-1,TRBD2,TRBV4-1,TGCGCCAGCAGCCAGGGACTAGCGGGGGGGCCCTCCTACAATGAGCAGTTCTTC,CASSQGLAGGPSYNEQFF
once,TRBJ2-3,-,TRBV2,TGTGCCAGCAATTCGGGCCCCGGCGATACGCAGTATTTT,CASNSGPGDTQYF
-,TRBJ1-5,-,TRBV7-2,TGTGCCAGCAGCTTAGGGGGCGGGGGGCAGCCCCAGCATTTT,CASSLGGGGQPQHF
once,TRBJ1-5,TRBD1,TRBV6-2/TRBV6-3,TGTGCCAGCAGTTACCGACAGGGAGTGAGCAATCAGCCCCAGCATTTT,CASSYRQGVSNQPQHF
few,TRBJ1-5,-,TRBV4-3,TGCGCCAGCAGCCAAGATGAGGGTCAGCCCCAGCATTTT,CASSQDEGQPQHF
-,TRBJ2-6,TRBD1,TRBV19,TGTGCCAGTAGTAGGGACAGATCCAGCTCTGGGGCCAACGTCCTGACTTTC,CASSRDRSSSGANVLTF
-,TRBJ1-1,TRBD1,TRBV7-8,TGTGCCAGCAGCCCCAGACAGGGCGGCCCGGGACAGAACACTGAAGCTTTCTTT,CASSPRQGGPGQNTEAFF
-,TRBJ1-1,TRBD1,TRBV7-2,TGTGCCAGCAGCTTATCGGCCAGGGGGGTCACTGAAGCTTTCTTT,CASSLSARGVTEAFF
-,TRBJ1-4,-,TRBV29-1,TGCAGCGTTGAATGGGCAGGGGAACCTAATGAAAAACTGTTTTTT,CSVEWAGEPNEKLFF
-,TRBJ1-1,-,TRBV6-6,TGTGCCAGCAGTTACGATCGGGGGACTGAAGCTTTCTTT,CASSYDRGTEAFF
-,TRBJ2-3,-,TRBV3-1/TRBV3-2,TGTGCCAGCAGCTATGGGATTGTCACAGATACGCAGTATTTT,CASSYGIVTDTQYF
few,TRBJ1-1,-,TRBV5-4,TGTGCCAGCAGCTTTCCGGGAAGCACTGAAGCTTTCTTT,CASSFPGSTEAFF
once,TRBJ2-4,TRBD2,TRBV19,TGTGCCAGTAGTATAGAAGGCGGGGGGTTCGTTGGGGAAAACATTCAGTACTTC,CASSIEGGGFVGENIQYF
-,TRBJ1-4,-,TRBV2,TGTGCCAGCAGCCATAACTCAGGGCGAGCTAATGAAAAACTGTTTTTT,CASSHNSGRANEKLFF
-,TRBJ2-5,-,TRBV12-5,TGTGCTAGTGGTGCCGGGACCCGAAAGACCCAGTACTTC,CASGAGTRKTQYF
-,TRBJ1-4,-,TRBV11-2,TGTGCCAGCAGCTCTAGCGGGGGGATCGAACTGTTTTTT,CASSSSGGIELFF
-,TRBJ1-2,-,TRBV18,TGTGCCAGCTCACCGCCAACTAACTATGGCTACACCTTC,CASSPPTNYGYTF
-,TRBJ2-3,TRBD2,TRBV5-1,TGCGCCAGCAGCAGGGACTACCCGCATGGCACAGATACGCAGTATTTT,CASSRDYPHGTDTQYF